This T cell receptor (beta chain) was observed in a study of monozygotic twins with inflammatory bowel disease. Using eight separate reactions per sample, the authors generated cDNA. TCRdb reanalyzed the 5' RACE reads, giving one entry per CDR3 protein sequence and no DNA. The sample table includes roughly 200,000 distinct CDR3 sequences. The CDR3 loop spans 15 amino acids. The germline gives CDR1 SGHRS, CDR2 YFSETQ. With regard to this clonotype: Its target is not known.

No sorting of T cells preceded isolation of total RNA from whole blood. Study outcomes and limitations: Reduced clonotype sharing with other individuals was observed in IBD patients relative to healthy twins, especially with disease activity. Cells of different T cell subtypes could not be told apart.

The V and J genes are TRBV5-1 and TRBJ1-3. The sequencing input was blood. This TCR came from a human donor with ulcerative colitis or Crohn's disease, or a healthy co-twin of an affected twin (not recorded which). The CDR3 sequence is CASSSGGSSGNTIYF.